This TCR beta chain was recorded in a study of naive and memory T cell subsets. An equimolar mix of two oligonucleotides served as the beta constant-region primer for TRBC1 and TRBC2. Ligation attached a single-stranded oligonucleotide with a 12-nucleotide UMI and the SP2 primer to the cDNA 3' end. TCRdb re-analysed the UMI-ligation and nested PCR reads in MiXCR, keeping a single row per CDR3 protein. Of 120,000 to 150,000 distinct CDR3 sequences listed, 15% to 20% are singletons. Separate alpha and beta amplification began at the second PCR step. This CDR3 comprises 14 residues. Germline V lookup: CDR1 SNHLY, CDR2 FYNNEI. Trimming removed 2 bases from V and 4 bases from J, with 11 bases in between.

The TCR originated in a human donor in good health. Sequenced material: naive CD4+ T cells from blood. This chain joins TRBV2 and TRBJ1-1; the D is unclear. CDR3 sequence reads: CASSEFQVGTEAFF. The CDR3 nucleotides are TGTGCCAGCAGTGAATTTCAGGTGGGCACTGAAGCTTTCTTT.